This T cell receptor (beta chain) is from a study of cytomegalovirus exposure and HLA in healthy donors listed by TCRdb under 2017. The study in broad terms: An earlier analysis of approximately 640 of the donors reported more than 250 Gb of sequence data and about 100 million unique TCR beta sequences from about 179 million T cells. An early release covering roughly 600 HLA-typed donors comprised approximately 290 gigabases of sequencing data and some 79 million unique TCR sequences. Among the roughly 400 genotyped donors, around 81% belonged to the genetic ancestry cluster associated with self-reported Caucasian donors. The study aimed to test whether signatures of past pathogen exposure could be identified by cataloging public T cell receptors. The study profiled the T cell repertoires of around 700 subjects by immunosequencing and related them to cytomegalovirus serostatus. Besides the first cohort of around 700 subjects, a separate validation cohort made up of roughly 130 different subjects was used. The study combined high-throughput TCR immunosequencing, statistical association of individual TCRs with disease status, and machine learning to predict cytomegalovirus infection status. To study patterns of TCR occurrence, a later analysis re-analyzed previously published TCR beta repertoires from under 750 donors and added high-resolution HLA genotyping. Rather than using new phenotypic data, the later analysis identified candidate immune exposures from TCR beta sequences and from how often those sequences occurred across donors. An earlier analysis of 587 of the donors applied high-throughput TCR beta sequencing to assess whether each TCR beta V gene segment acted as functional or pseudogenic. Alongside the repertoire data, information on donor age, sex, ethnicity and CMV serostatus was compiled. A later genetic analysis took genome-wide SNP genotypes for about three fifths of the 666 donors and used that subset as a discovery cohort. All discovery cohort repertoires had been generated on a single sequencing platform. Both class I and class II loci were covered by HLA typing, at four-digit resolution. Typing coverage differed by locus: A, B, C, DRB1 and DQB1 were typed in about 629-640 donors, DQA1 in about 550, DPA1 in some 610, and DPB1 in 400 to 490. Five DR-DQ haplotypes were treated as single units for association and clustering because of strong linkage in the cohort. Among under 450 genotyped donors of the cohort, an average of 235,054 unique TCR beta nucleotide sequences were sequenced per donor, approximately 20% of them non-productive.

Receptor amplification or capture employed the immunoSEQ multiplex PCR assay. For the multiplex PCR, a mixture combining 60 forward primers for TCR Vbeta segments and 13 reverse primers for TCR Jbeta segments was used. The CDR3 region of rearranged TCR beta genes was amplified from genomic DNA with a multiplex PCR assay. Amplified TCR beta libraries were sequenced as 87-base-pair reads on the Illumina HiSeq System. The original methods were these. A later analysis tallied 75 million to 95 million unique TCR beta chains across the 640 or so repertoires, and approximately 9.9 million of those chains were shared by two or more donors. To remove PCR and sequencing errors, raw reads were error-corrected and collapsed into unique sequences using a nearest-neighbor algorithm that merged closely related sequences. CDR3 sequences were aligned to IMGT reference sequences to assign V, D and J gene segments. For a sequence to be retained, a match of at least six nucleotides to both a V gene segment and a J gene segment was required. Rearrangements were called productive when the CDR3 lacked stop codons and stayed in frame with V and J; all others were non-productive. Following IMGT convention, CDR3 was defined as the stretch from the second conserved V-encoded cysteine up to the conserved J-encoded phenylalanine. The earlier analysis of about 610 of the donors excluded sequences that lacked an unambiguous match to a single V gene segment. An earlier analysis of about 590 of the donors classified V segments as functional when productive rearrangements were above 56.7% and as segregating when the standard deviation between donors was above 5%. A statistical classification framework was built for diagnosing cytomegalovirus status from the catalog of TCR beta chain sequences. V and J gene assignment, in a later analysis, came from comparing TCR nucleotide sequences with IMGT/GENE-DB human TR gene sequences. In a later analysis, CDR3 sequences and most-parsimonious VDJ recombination scenarios were assigned using the TCRdist pipeline. A later analysis defined each TCR beta chain by its CDR3 amino acid sequence plus V-gene family, and excluded reads lacking a unique V-gene family. In a later analysis, approximately 640 highly shared, low-generation-probability nucleotide sequences were removed to address suspected cross-contamination and a sequencing artifact. In a later analysis, a clonal expansion index was calculated for each public chain from normalized within-repertoire ranks of inferred template counts. Generation probabilities in a later analysis came from a VDJ recombination model fitted to out-of-frame rearrangements, and those results were checked against IGoR. Hypergeometric tests were used in a later analysis to score TCR-TCR, TCR-HLA and TCR-CMV co-occurrence, with a repertoire-size bias correction applied to the TCR pairs. False discovery rates were estimated in a later analysis by permuting HLA or CMV assignments 20 times. In a later analysis, co-occurring TCRs were grouped with DBSCAN, and TCRdist sequence similarity was added when clustering was performed within HLA-allele-positive subsets. For co-occurrence clustering, repertoires with fewer than 30,000 or more than 120,000 public chains were excluded, along with 5 or 6 repertoires with anomalous nucleotide sharing. Held by TCRdb, this immuneACCESS table contains in-frame sequences only and omits some clones. Under half of the omission traces to an unresolved V gene where checked; the cause of the rest is unknown. V and J calls and clone size are as listed in that table; D and trimming were resolved from the DNA. The sample contains fewer than 250,000 clones, just under 75% of them found a single time. The ten largest make up about 4.6% of the sample.

The full study reports these points: A further reported finding was that TCR beta sequences accurately predicted the HLA-A and HLA-B alleles for most subjects in the first cohort. Because the 87-base-pair reads could not distinguish some IMGT-functional V segments, including TRBV6-2 and TRBV6-3, those segments were excluded. Several of the top co-occurrence clusters appeared to be linked to parvovirus B19, influenza, CMV and Epstein-Barr virus, according to a later analysis. Because counts were too low, approximately 15 rarely observed V segments, including chromosome 9 orphons, were excluded from the earlier analysis of about 500 of the donors. In vitro tests confirmed that a few of the cytomegalovirus-associated TCR beta chains recognize cytomegalovirus antigens. In an earlier analysis of around 500 of the donors, most TCR beta V segments appeared in productive rearrangements about 90% or about 30% of the time, broadly matching IMGT annotations. In a later analysis, HLA-associated TCR beta chains showed more clonal expansion and lower generation probabilities than non-associated chains that were equally common. According to a later analysis, most CMV-associated TCR beta chains appeared to be HLA-restricted, and the HLA associations seemed to be driven largely by CMV exposure. Assigning TCR associations to individual alleles was difficult when HLA alleles, especially DR and DQ, strongly co-occurred. According to a later genetic analysis, donors in an Asian-associated ancestry cluster had fewer N-insertions in productive TCRs than the roughly 660-donor mean. Because some donors lacked HLA typing at each locus, the association tests relied only on the typed subset. The classifier was reported to diagnose cytomegalovirus status with high specificity and sensitivity in both the original and validation cohorts. A cluster of highly shared sequence variants was judged likely to be a technical artifact of the sequencing pipeline. Specific HLA alleles were associated with roughly 17,000 TCR beta sequences at a false discovery rate of 0.05 in a later analysis. This cohort had only TCR beta chains sequenced, and the lack of alpha or paired-chain data limited which features could be detected. The study gave a list of about 160 TCR beta chains associated with cytomegalovirus. The authors suggested that the approach could potentially be extended to other disease states and immunological phenotypes. Most TCR sequences were observed very rarely across donors, whereas some public TCRs were present in many individuals. Sequencing depth was assumed to be roughly uniform across donors in the presence/absence analyses, though that assumption may not hold. Linkage disequilibrium might explain the correlated functional status among segregating V segments, but an unknown experimental factor could not be ruled out. For the cohort, immune exposure information was limited to CMV serostatus. In a later analysis, TCR association rates were found to vary across HLA loci, with the most associated TCRs seen for DRB1 alleles and the fewest for HLA-C alleles. V-gene and J-gene trimming of TCR beta chains was associated with a missense DCLRE1C variant in a later genetic analysis, and the association was replicated in an independent cohort.

The cohort was made up of 666 healthy bone marrow donors. All cohort members were sampled while nominally healthy, although unrecorded immune exposures were likely present. The donor was CMV seropositive and belonged to the group of more than 250 seropositive cohort members. Every donor gave a peripheral blood sample, and the peripheral blood mononuclear cells from that sample were used for TCR beta sequencing. Genomic DNA extraction from the blood cell samples was performed with the Qiagen DNeasy Blood Extraction Kit. V sheds 0 bases and J sheds 3 bases, leaving 11 bases between their ends. From the cysteine through the phenylalanine, the CDR3 covers 16 amino acids. The read is trimmed to its CDR3 DNA, 48 bases read in frame from base 1. Sequences LGHNA (CDR1) and YNFKEQ (CDR2) are obtained from the germline V gene. This clone was seen only a few times. Its specific antigen is unknown. Base-call qualities are not available, and no considerably larger clone is one nucleotide away.

What was sequenced was PBMCs. The TCR was taken from a man aged 30 to 39 in good health and CMV-seropositive. The V gene is TRBV4-2 and the J gene is TRBJ1-4, with a weak D call of TRBD1 (5 bases match). The CDR3 is CASSQDRAGSNEKLFF. The sequenced DNA is TGTGCCAGCAGCCAAGATCGGGCAGGGTCTAATGAAAAACTGTTTTTT.